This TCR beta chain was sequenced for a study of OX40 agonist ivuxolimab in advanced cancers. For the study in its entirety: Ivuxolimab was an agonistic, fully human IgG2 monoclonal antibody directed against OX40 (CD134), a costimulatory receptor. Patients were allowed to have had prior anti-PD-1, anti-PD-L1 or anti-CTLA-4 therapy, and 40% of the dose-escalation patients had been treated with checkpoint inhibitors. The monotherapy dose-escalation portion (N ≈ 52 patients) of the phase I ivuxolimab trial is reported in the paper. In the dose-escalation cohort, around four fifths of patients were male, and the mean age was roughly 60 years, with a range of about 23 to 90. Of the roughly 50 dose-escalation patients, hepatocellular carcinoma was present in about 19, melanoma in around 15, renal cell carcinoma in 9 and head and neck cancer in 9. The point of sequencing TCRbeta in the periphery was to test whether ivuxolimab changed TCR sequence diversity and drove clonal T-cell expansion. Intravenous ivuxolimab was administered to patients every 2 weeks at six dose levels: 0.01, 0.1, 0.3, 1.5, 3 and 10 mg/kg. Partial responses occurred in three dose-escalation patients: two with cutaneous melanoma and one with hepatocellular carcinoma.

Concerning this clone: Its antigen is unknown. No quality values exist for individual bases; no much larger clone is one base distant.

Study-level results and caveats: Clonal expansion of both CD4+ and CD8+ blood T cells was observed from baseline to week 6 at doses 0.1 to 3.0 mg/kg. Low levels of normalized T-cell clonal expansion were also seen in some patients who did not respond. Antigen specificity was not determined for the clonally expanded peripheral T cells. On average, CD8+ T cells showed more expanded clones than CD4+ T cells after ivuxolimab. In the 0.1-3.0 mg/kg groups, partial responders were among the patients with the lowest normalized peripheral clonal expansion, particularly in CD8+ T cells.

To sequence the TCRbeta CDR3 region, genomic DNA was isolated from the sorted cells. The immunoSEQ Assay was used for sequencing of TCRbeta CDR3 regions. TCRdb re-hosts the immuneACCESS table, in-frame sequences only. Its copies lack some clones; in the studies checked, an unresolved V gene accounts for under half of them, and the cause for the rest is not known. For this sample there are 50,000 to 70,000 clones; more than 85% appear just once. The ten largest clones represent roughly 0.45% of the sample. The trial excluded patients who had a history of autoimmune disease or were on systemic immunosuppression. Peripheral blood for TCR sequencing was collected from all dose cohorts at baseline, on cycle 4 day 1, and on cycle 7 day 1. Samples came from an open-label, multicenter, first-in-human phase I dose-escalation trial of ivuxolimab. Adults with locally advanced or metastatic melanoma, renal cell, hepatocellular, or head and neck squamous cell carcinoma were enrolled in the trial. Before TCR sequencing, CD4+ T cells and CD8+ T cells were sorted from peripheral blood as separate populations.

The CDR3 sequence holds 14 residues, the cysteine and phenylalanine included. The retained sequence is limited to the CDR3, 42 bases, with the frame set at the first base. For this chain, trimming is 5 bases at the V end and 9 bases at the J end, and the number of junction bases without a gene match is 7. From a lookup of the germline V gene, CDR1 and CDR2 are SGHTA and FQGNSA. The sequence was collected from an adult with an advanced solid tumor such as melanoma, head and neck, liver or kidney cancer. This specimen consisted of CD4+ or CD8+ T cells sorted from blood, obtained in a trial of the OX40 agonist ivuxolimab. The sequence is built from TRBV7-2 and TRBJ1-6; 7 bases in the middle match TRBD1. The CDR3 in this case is CASSPGTASSPLHF. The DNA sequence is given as TGTGCCAGCAGCCCAGGGACAGCCAGTTCACCCCTCCACTTT.